This T cell receptor beta chain came from a study of T cell responses to AZD1222 COVID-19 vaccine. Study summary: Second-dose timings of about 4 or about 12 weeks were pooled.

V lost 4 bases, J lost 2 bases, and 6 bases stayed unmatched. This CDR3 is built from 15 residues. CDR1 and CDR2 from the germline V gene are MGHRA and YSYEKL. Sequencing was performed with immunoSEQ multiplex PCR; in TCRdb, only in-frame clones are kept and a portion is missing. The sample holds 100,000 to 150,000 clones, 65% to 90% seen once. Sample: peripheral blood, taken on day 0 of AZD1222 vaccination. The chain uses TRBV4-1 and TRBJ2-7; 9 bases match TRBD1. The sequence came from an adult in good health. CDR3 DNA sequence: TGCGCCAGCAGCCCTACCGGACAGGGGACCTACGAGCAGTACTTC. Translating gives CASSPTGQGTYEQYF.